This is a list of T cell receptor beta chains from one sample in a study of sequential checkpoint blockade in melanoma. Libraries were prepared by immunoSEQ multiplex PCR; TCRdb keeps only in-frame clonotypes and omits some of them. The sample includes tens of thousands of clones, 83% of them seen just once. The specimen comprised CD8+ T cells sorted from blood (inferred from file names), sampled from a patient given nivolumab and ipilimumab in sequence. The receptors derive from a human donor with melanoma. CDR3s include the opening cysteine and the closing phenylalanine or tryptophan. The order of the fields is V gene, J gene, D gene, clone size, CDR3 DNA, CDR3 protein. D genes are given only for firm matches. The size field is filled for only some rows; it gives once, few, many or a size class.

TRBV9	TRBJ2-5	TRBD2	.	TGTGCCAGCAGCGTAGGGGGGTTAGCGGGGGGAGAGACCCAGTACTTC	CASSVGGLAGGETQYF
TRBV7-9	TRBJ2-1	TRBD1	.	TGTGCCAGCAGCTCCCGGGACAGAGGAAATGAGCAGTTCTTC	CASSSRDRGNEQFF
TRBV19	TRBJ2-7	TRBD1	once	TGTGCCAGTAGATATACCTCGGGACAGCTCTACGAGCAGTACTTC	CASRYTSGQLYEQYF
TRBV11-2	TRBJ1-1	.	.	TGTGCCAGCAAGGAGGGGGGGACAAATGAAGCTTTCTTT	CASKEGGTNEAFF
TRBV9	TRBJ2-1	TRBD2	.	TGTGCCAGCAGCCCAACCTTGAAGACTAGCGGGGGGGGGAATGAGCAGTTCTTC	CASSPTLKTSGGGNEQFF
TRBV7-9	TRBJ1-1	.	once	TGTGCCAGCAGCTCTGACCAGGGGACTGAAGCTTTCTTT	CASSSDQGTEAFF
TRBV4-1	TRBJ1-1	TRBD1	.	TGCGCCAGCAGCCACCCGGGACAGATTAACACTGAAGCTTTCTTT	CASSHPGQINTEAFF
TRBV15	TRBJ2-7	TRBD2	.	TGTGCCACCAGCAGGTCTTCGCCGGGGGGGCCGGGGGAGCAGTACTTC	CATSRSSPGGPGEQYF
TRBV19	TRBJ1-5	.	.	TGTGCCAGTAGCAGGACAGCTTATAGCAATCAGCCCCAGCATTTT	CASSRTAYSNQPQHF
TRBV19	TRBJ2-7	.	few	TGTGCCAGTAGTATACAGGGGTCCTACGAGCAGTACTTC	CASSIQGSYEQYF
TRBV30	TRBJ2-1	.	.	TGTGCCTGGGGGGCCGATAATGAGCAGTTCTTC	CAWGADNEQFF
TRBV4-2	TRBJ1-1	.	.	TGTGCCAGCAGCCCGCTGACTAGGCCTGAAGCTTTCTTT	CASSPLTRPEAFF
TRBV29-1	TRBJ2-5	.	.	TGCAGCGTTTTCGGGGACTCAGAGACCCAGTACTTC	CSVFGDSETQYF
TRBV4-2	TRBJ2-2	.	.	TGTGCCAGCAGCCAAGAAGGCGGGGCCGGGGAGCTGTTTTTT	CASSQEGGAGELFF
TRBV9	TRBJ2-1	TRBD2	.	TGTGCCAGCAGGCCCGGGGATAGCGGGCAAGCAGAGCAGTTCTTC	CASRPGDSGQAEQFF
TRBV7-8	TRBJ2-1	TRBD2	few	TGTGCCAGCAGCTTATTAGCGGGAGCGCAGTTCTTC	CASSLLAGAQFF
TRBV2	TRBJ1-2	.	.	TGTGCCAGCAGTGAAGCTCTAGCGTATGGCTACACCTTC	CASSEALAYGYTF
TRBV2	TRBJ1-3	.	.	TGTGCCAGCAGTGAGCCCAGGCGGGGGTTTAGTGGAAACACCATATATTTT	CASSEPRRGFSGNTIYF
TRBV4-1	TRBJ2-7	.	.	TGCGCCAGCAGCCAAGTAGCATCCTACGAGCAGTACTTC	CASSQVASYEQYF
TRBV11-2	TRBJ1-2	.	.	TGTGCCAGCAGTTTGAGTGGTACCCCTAACTATGGCTACACCTTC	CASSLSGTPNYGYTF
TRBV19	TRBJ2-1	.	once	TGTGCCAGTAGTATAGCGGTCTACAATGAGCAGTTCTTC	CASSIAVYNEQFF
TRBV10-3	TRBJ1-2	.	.	TGTGCCATCAGTGAGACAGACCACTATGGCTACACCTTC	CAISETDHYGYTF